Many counts were recorded for the clone carrying this T cell receptor (beta chain). As yet, its antigen is unknown. The data belong to a study of early T cells in non-severe SARS-CoV-2 infection. For the study at large: Investigators sequenced bulk RNA drawn from unsorted whole blood, and chains remained unpaired.

The TCR library protocol was used to attach unique molecular identifiers. These identifiers were attached to individual cDNA molecules. TCRdb itself ran the 5' RACE reads through MiXCR, one entry per CDR3 protein. The data hold about 49,000 distinct CDR3 sequences, with 12% observed a single time. V gave up 0 bases and J gave up 6 bases; unmatched junction bases: 6. The CDR3 has 15 residues. The germline V gene has CDR1 SNHLY and CDR2 FYNNEI. Broader study findings: There was a bias toward anti-spike CD8 responses in VDJdb matching, which missed private and CD4 specificities.

The sequence was collected from an adult who was a healthcare worker with PCR-confirmed SARS-CoV-2 infection or an uninfected control (not recorded which). Sequences were obtained from whole blood. The chain carries TRBV2 and TRBJ2-7; TRBD1 aligns across 9 bases. This chain's CDR3 is CASSEAGQGTIEQYF. The CDR3 region has the DNA TGTGCCAGCAGTGAAGCCGGACAGGGGACAATCGAGCAGTACTTC.